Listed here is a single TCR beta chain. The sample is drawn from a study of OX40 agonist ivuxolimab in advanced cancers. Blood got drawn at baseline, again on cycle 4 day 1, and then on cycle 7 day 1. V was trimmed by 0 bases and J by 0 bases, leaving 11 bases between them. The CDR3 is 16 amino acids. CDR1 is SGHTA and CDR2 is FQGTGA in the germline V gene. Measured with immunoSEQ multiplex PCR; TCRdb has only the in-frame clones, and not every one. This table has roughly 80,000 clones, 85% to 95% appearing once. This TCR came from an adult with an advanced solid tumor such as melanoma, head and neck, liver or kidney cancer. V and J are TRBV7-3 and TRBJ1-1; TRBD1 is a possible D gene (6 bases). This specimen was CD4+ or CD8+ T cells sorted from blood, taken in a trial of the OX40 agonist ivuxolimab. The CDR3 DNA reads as TGTGCCAGCAGCTTAACGGGGCAGGGGTTGAACACTGAAGCTTTCTTT. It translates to CASSLTGQGLNTEAFF.